This T cell receptor (beta chain) was sequenced for a study of PD-1 and CTLA-4 blockade in melanoma. The germline gives CDR1 LGHDT, CDR2 YNNKEL (reference sequence). V lost 1 base, J lost 1 base, and 13 bases stayed unmatched. The CDR3 is made up of 22 amino acids. Clones were read by immunoSEQ multiplex PCR, and TCRdb kept only the in-frame ones, dropping some. Of approximately 17,000 clones detected, more than 65% appear once; the ten largest clones hold roughly 15%. This chain joins TRBV3-1 (or the pseudogene TRBV3-2) and TRBJ2-1; 16 bases agree with TRBD2. The sequence was collected from a human donor with melanoma. The sequencing here drew on CD8+ T cells from peripheral blood, taken before anti-PD-1 treatment. The DNA for the CDR3 is TGTGCCAGCAGCCAAGTTATTGACCCCGGGACTAGCGGGGGGGTGTCCTACAATGAGCAGTTCTTC. This codes for CASSQVIDPGTSGGVSYNEQFF.